The 13 T cell receptor beta chains given below trace back to one sample, sequenced in a study of regulatory T cells in long-lasting Graves disease. Investigators prepared the TCR beta libraries by applying iRepertoire HTBI primers and Arm-PCR of CDR3 regions. Each CDR3 protein is one row after TCRdb ran MiXCR on the multiplex PCR reads. The sample has around 460,000 distinct CDR3 sequences; about 22% are singletons. The time point is: persistent/refractory GD, antithyroid drugs over 5 years with positive TRAb. With RNA extracted from PBMCs as input, the TCR library was made. Specimen: peripheral blood mononuclear cells (PBMCs), collected when the disease was refractory, from a patient treated with antithyroid drugs. The receptors were sampled from a female donor with Graves disease.

This clonotype was detected only a few times. The chain recombines TRBV7-2 with TRBJ2-7; D gene uncertain. Germline CDR1 SGHTA, CDR2 FQGNSA. This CDR3 is 12 amino acids long. V lost 3 bases to trimming and J lost 7 bases, with 10 bases between them. CDR3 sequence (DNA): TGTGCCAGCAGCTTTAAGGAACGGGAGCAGTACTTC. Its protein is CASSFKEREQYF.

This chain uses TRBV20-1 with TRBJ2-2, with D unclear. The V gene lost 0 bases and the J gene lost 8 bases, with 10 bases spanning the gap. The germline CDR1 and CDR2 sequences are DFQATT and SNEGSKA (reference sequence). The CDR3 sequence is 13 residues long. Written as DNA, the CDR3 is TGCAGTGCTAGAGATCAAGGATCGGGGGAGCTGTTTTTT. It codes for CSARDQGSGELFF.

This clonotype was picked up a small number of times. CDR3 residues: CASSAHLRGENYGYTF. The CDR3 coding sequence is TGTGCCAGCAGCGCCCACCTTCGGGGAGAAAACTATGGCTACACCTTC. This chain uses TRBV9 with TRBJ1-2; D unresolved. The CDR3 spans 16 residues. Trimming cost V 3 bases and J 2 bases, with 17 bases left between them. From germline, CDR1 is SGDLS and CDR2 YYNGEE.

The chain joins TRBV9 to TRBJ1-6, with D possibly being TRBD1 (5 bases). The CDR3 is made up of 17 amino acids. CDR1 SGDLS and CDR2 YYNGEE come from the germline V gene. The V gene lost 1 base and the J gene lost 12 bases, with 23 bases spanning the gap. CDR3: CASSVRVWGVGVRPLHF. In DNA, the CDR3 is TGTGCCAGCAGCGTACGAGTTTGGGGGGTTGGTGTGCGACCCCTCCACTTT.

This chain joins TRBV28 and TRBJ2-2; 9 nucleotides agree with TRBD1. Germline V gene lookup returns CDR1 MDHEN and CDR2 SYDVKM. With 6 bases clipped from V and 3 bases from J, the junction kept 5 bases outside the gene matches. The CDR3 consists of 15 residues. DNA for the CDR3: TGTGCCAGCAGGACCGGGACAGGGTACACCGGGGAGCTGTTTTTT. It encodes CASRTGTGYTGELFF.

Points on this clonotype: This clone may be a read error of a much larger clone one base away. The CDR3 does not end in the conserved phenylalanine or tryptophan, so this is likely a read error. The chain couples TRBV7-8 to TRBJ1-4; 7 nucleotides agree with TRBD1. Germline V gene lookup returns CDR1 SGHVS and CDR2 FQNEAQ. With V trimmed by 5 bases and J by 4 bases, 7 bases remained unmatched. CDR3 size: 15 residues. The CDR3 spells CASSPVGGLNEKLFL. In DNA, the CDR3 is TGTGCCAGCAGCCCGGTAGGGGGCCTTAATGAAAAACTGTTTCTT.

This clonotype was picked up many times. The chain carries TRBV6-2 or TRBV6-3 and TRBJ2-5; 7 bases map to TRBD2. Germline assignment: CDR1 MNHEY and CDR2 SVGEGT. The trim removed 0 bases at V and 0 bases at J, leaving 4 bases unmatched. The CDR3 is 16 residues long. The CDR3 sequence is CASSYSSGSYQETQYF. In DNA, the CDR3 is TGTGCCAGCAGTTACTCTAGCGGGTCCTACCAAGAGACCCAGTACTTC.

This clonotype was counted at least ten times. V is TRBV11-2 and J is TRBJ2-5, with D maybe TRBD1 (6 bases). CDR3 length: 16 amino acids. The germline V gene encodes CDR1 SGHAT and CDR2 FQNNGV. The V end was cut by 5 bases, the J end by 4 bases, with 20 bases between. CDR3 DNA: TGTGCCAGCAGCCTCCCGGGGTGGGGGCAGAGAGAGACCCAGTACTTC. It yields the protein CASSLPGWGQRETQYF.

This clonotype was counted ten times or more. The chain recombines TRBV28 with TRBJ2-4; no firm D call. Trimming left V 0 bases short and J 0 bases short, with 6 bases between. The germline V gene has CDR1 MDHEN and CDR2 SYDVKM. CDR3 length: 15 residues. CDR3 loop: CASSLWAEAKNIQYF. CDR3 nucleotides: TGTGCCAGCAGTTTATGGGCCGAAGCCAAAAACATTCAGTACTTC.

This clonotype was seen repeatedly, ten times or more. The J gene is TRBJ2-7, the V gene TRBV6-5; tentatively, D is TRBD1 (5 bases). The germline V and J ends were trimmed by 2 bases and 6 bases, with 11 bases remaining between them. The CDR3 contains 13 residues. Per the germline V gene, CDR1 is MNHEY and CDR2 is SVGAGI. The CDR3 DNA sequence: TGTGCCAGCAGTTACACAGGCGCGGTCGAGCAGTACTTC. Residues: CASSYTGAVEQYF.

V and J are TRBV12-3 or TRBV12-4 and TRBJ1-2; the D gene is possibly TRBD1 (5 bases). The CDR3 runs to 13 residues. Deletions cut 1 base from V and 8 bases from J, with 11 bases between. CDR3 nucleotides: TGTGCCAGCAGTTTAGGTTGGGAGGGGGGCTACACCTTC. The encoded protein is CASSLGWEGGYTF.

This clonotype has a count of ten or more. The CDR3 loop is CASSAVAGGGYEQYF. The CDR3 coding sequence is TGTGCCAGCAGTGCCGTAGCGGGTGGGGGCTACGAGCAGTACTTC. This chain joins TRBV6-1 and TRBJ2-7; 7 bases are shared with TRBD2. V lost 4 bases and J lost 3; bases outside the gene matches: 9. This CDR3 is 15 amino acids long. CDR1 MNHNS and CDR2 SASEGT come from the germline V gene.

This clonotype was seen ten or more times. The rearrangement links TRBV6-5 to TRBJ1-2; weak D call: TRBD1 (5 bases). Trimming left V 0 bases short and J 6 bases short, with 5 bases between. This CDR3 comprises 12 residues. Germline V lookup: CDR1 MNHEY, CDR2 SVGAGI. CDR3 loop: CASSYSGDGYTF. In DNA form, the CDR3 reads TGTGCCAGCAGTTACTCAGGGGATGGCTACACCTTC.